A single sample gave rise to the 20 T cell receptor beta chains below, sequenced in a study of breast tumors, draining lymph nodes, adjacent tissues. TCRdb processed the multiplex PCR reads anew with MiXCR; each CDR3 protein has one entry. The sample includes some 130,000 distinct CDR3 sequences, just under 20% of them seen just once. Breast cancer patients provided tissue from their axillary draining lymph nodes. Sequenced input: axillary lymph node tissue. The receptors shown here come from a female donor with breast cancer. Some clones in this sample may be carry-over from other donors' samples.

This clonotype was found many times. The chain combines TRBV7-9 with TRBJ2-5; 13 bases map to TRBD2. The CDR3 length is 15 residues. V was clipped by 7 bases and J by 2 bases; unmatched bases: 4. Germline V gives CDR1 SEHNR, CDR2 FQNEAQ (reference sequence). Here the CDR3 DNA reads TGTGCCAGCACCCCGGGACTAGCGGGACAAGAGACCCAGTACTTC. This codes for CASTPGLAGQETQYF. Combining the CDR3 with reference TRBV7-9 and TRBJ2-5 gives the whole variable domain DTGVSQNPRHKITKRGQNVTFRCDPISEHNRLYWYRQTLGQGPEFLTYFQNEAQLEKSRLLSDRFSAERPKGSFSTLEIQRTEQGDSAMYLCASTPGLAGQETQYFGPGTRLLVL.

This clonotype was detected many times. The genes are TRBV29-1 and TRBJ1-4; D gene ambiguous. With 6 bases removed from V and 0 bases from J, the gap between germline ends came to 8 bases. This CDR3 has 13 residues. Looked up from germline, CDR1 is SQVTM and CDR2 is ANQGSEA. Here the CDR3 reads CSVRPATNEKLFF. CDR3 nucleotide sequence: TGCAGCGTGCGCCCCGCAACTAATGAAAAACTGTTTTTT.

This clonotype was observed a handful of times. V gene TRBV6-1 combines with J gene TRBJ2-3; tentative D call: TRBD1 (5 bases). In germline, CDR1 is MNHNS, CDR2 SASEGT. The CDR3 runs 16 residues. V lost 6 bases and J 5 bases, leaving 21 bases between the germline ends. CDR3 sequence reads: CASRPPPGRVQDTQYF. In DNA, the CDR3 is TGTGCCAGCAGACCCCCGCCGGGCAGGGTCCAAGATACGCAGTATTTT.

This clonotype was detected many times. The chain uses TRBV5-1 and TRBJ2-2; maybe TRBD1 (5 bases). Germline V gene sequence: CDR1 SGHRS, CDR2 YFSETQ. This CDR3 has 15 residues. V was pared by 2 bases and J by 4 bases, with 12 bases between. CDR3 sequence (DNA): TGCGCCAGCAGCTTTAGTGGGGCGGCCACCGGGGAGCTGTTTTTT. Translating gives CASSFSGAATGELFF.

This clonotype appeared many times. The chain recombines TRBV5-4 with TRBJ2-5; TRBD1 is a possible D gene (6 bases). Germline V gene sequence: CDR1 SGHNT, CDR2 YYREEE (reference sequence). This CDR3 spans 14 amino acids. V was cut by 1 base and J by 3 bases, with 10 bases left in between. The CDR3 protein is CASSLKTGKETQYF. The CDR3 coding sequence is TGTGCCAGCAGCTTGAAAACAGGGAAAGAGACCCAGTACTTC.

As concerns this clonotype: At one of its ends the junction is not consistent with the germline gene, which may arise from a read error. The CDR3 DNA reads as TGTGCCAGCAGTATGGACAGGGAAATAAACACTATACATTTT. Amino acids: CASSMDREINTIHF. The V gene is TRBV7-9, the J gene TRBJ1-3, with TRBD1 matching over 8 bases. Germline CDR1 reads SEHNR; CDR2 reads FQNEAQ (reference sequence). The CDR3 has 14 residues. Looking up the rest from reference TRBV7-9 and TRBJ1-3 gives the full variable domain: DTGVSQNPRHKITKRGQNVTFRCDPISEHNRLYWYRQTLGQGPEFLTYFQNEAQLEKSRLLSDRFSAERPKGSFSTLEIQRTEQGDSAMYLCASSMDREINTIHFGEGSWLTVV.

Points on this clonotype: It may be a read error: a sequence one base away is much more abundant. As the CDR3 is not closed by the conserved phenylalanine or tryptophan, this likely results from a read error. V and J are TRBV12-3 or TRBV12-4 and TRBJ1-2; no clear D. The CDR3 is 12 residues long. V was cut by 7 bases and J by 3 bases, with 9 bases left in between. The CDR3 coding sequence is TGTGCCAGCACCCCGGGATACTATGGCTACACCTCC. The encoded protein is CASTPGYYGYTS.

Points on this clonotype: A much larger clone sits a single nucleotide away, making a read error possible. The chain links TRBV7-9 to TRBJ1-2; TRBD1 matches 11 bases. J lost 6 bases, V lost 1 base, and 7 bases had no gene match. This CDR3 is 16 amino acids long. The germline V gene encodes CDR1 SEHNR and CDR2 FQNEAQ (reference sequence). The CDR3 DNA follows: TGTGCCAGCAGCTTAGGTGGGGACAGGGGGGGACATGGCTACACCTTC. Protein product: CASSLGGDRGGHGYTF. Drawing the rest from reference TRBV7-9 and TRBJ1-2, the complete variable domain is DTGVSQNPRHKITKRGQNVTFRCDPISEHNRLYWYRQTLGQGPEFLTYFQNEAQLEKSRLLSDRFSAERPKGSFSTLEIQRTEQGDSAMYLCASSLGGDRGGHGYTFGSGTRLTVV.

This clonotype was recorded many times. V usage is TRBV20-1 and J usage is TRBJ2-3, with 12 bases fitting TRBD2. The V gene end was trimmed by 6 bases and the J gene end by 4 bases; junction bases not matched to a gene: 8. The CDR3 is 15 amino acids. CDR1 and CDR2 from the germline V gene are DFQATT and SNEGSKA (reference sequence). The CDR3 sequence is CSALRTSGTADTQYF. The DNA of the CDR3 is TGCAGTGCCCTCCGGACTAGCGGGACAGCAGATACGCAGTATTTT.

Many counts were recorded for this clonotype. V is TRBV28 and J is TRBJ2-7; 8 bases align to TRBD2. Germline lookup yields CDR1 MDHEN and CDR2 SYDVKM. CDR3 length equals 18 residues. J was trimmed by 3 bases and V by 3 bases; bases with no gene match: 16. The CDR3 DNA is TGTGCCAGCAGTTTTAGAGACGGCGGGGGGCGTCTACGCTACGAGCAGTACTTC. This encodes CASSFRDGGGRLRYEQYF.

Only a few counts were recorded for this clonotype. J is TRBJ2-3 and V is TRBV2; possible D gene TRBD2, 5 bases. Germline CDR1 and CDR2: SNHLY and FYNNEI. V lost 6 bases, J lost 10 bases, and 11 bases lay in between. The CDR3 covers 11 residues. The CDR3 DNA is TGTGCCAGCAGCCTACTAGGTCCGCAGTATTTT. It codes for CASSLLGPQYF.

This clonotype was counted at least ten times. This rearrangement joins TRBV20-1 to TRBJ2-5, with D maybe TRBD1 (6 bases). The CDR3 sequence is 12 residues long. The V gene's germline CDR1 is DFQATT and CDR2 SNEGSKA (reference sequence). V gave up 3 bases and J gave up 2 bases, with 7 bases separating them. CDR3 DNA: TGCAGTGCTAGGAGGGGGCAAGAGACCCAGTACTTC. Translating gives CSARRGQETQYF.

V gene TRBV5-5 combines with J gene TRBJ2-5; 9 bases fit TRBD1. J lost 5 bases, V lost 5 bases, and 13 bases had no gene match. This CDR3 region has 16 residues. CDR1 is SGHKS, CDR2 YYEKEE, per germline (reference sequence). CDR3 protein: CASRKPGQGVRETQYF. Written as DNA, the CDR3 is TGTGCCAGCAGGAAACCGGGACAGGGAGTTAGGGAGACCCAGTACTTC.

This clonotype was seen many times. V usage is TRBV20-1 and J usage is TRBJ2-4; D is unclear. The CDR3 length is 12 residues. Deletions cut 3 bases from V and 10 bases from J, with 13 bases between. Per the germline V gene, CDR1 is DFQATT and CDR2 is SNEGSKA (reference sequence). CDR3 region: CSARQTSTIQYF. DNA for the CDR3: TGCAGTGCTAGGCAGACAAGTACTATTCAGTACTTC.

This clonotype was picked up many times. The chain recombines TRBV30 with TRBJ2-5; 8 nucleotides line up with TRBD1. V lost 3 bases and J lost 2; bases outside the gene matches: 2. The CDR3 contains 13 residues. The germline V gene encodes CDR1 GTSNPN and CDR2 SVGIG (reference sequence). CDR3 sequence: CAWRGQGQETQYF. The CDR3 nucleotides are TGTGCCTGGAGAGGACAGGGTCAAGAGACCCAGTACTTC.

This clonotype was detected many times. The chain recombines TRBV20-1 with TRBJ2-1; 12 bases fit TRBD2. The CDR3 extends over 15 amino acids. V was pared by 1 base and J by 7 bases, with 5 bases of the junction left unmatched. Germline values: CDR1 DFQATT, CDR2 SNEGSKA (reference sequence). The CDR3, as DNA: TGCAGTGCTAGAGCTACTAGCGGGAGGTTGAATGAGCAGTTCTTC. Protein product: CSARATSGRLNEQFF.

This clonotype was seen more than once but under ten times. Possible read error: a much larger clone is one base away. The chain joins TRBV7-9 to TRBJ1-2; D might be TRBD1 (5 bases). The V gene lost 6 bases and the J gene lost 4 bases, with 12 bases spanning the gap. Germline values: CDR1 SEHNR, CDR2 FQNEAQ (reference sequence). The CDR3 contains 13 residues. For the CDR3, the DNA is TGTGCCAGCAGTTCCGGGGCAGCCTATGGCTACACCTTC. Translated: CASSSGAAYGYTF.

This clonotype was seen at least ten times. V gene TRBV20-1 combines with J gene TRBJ2-6; unclear D gene. Germline values: CDR1 DFQATT, CDR2 SNEGSKA (reference sequence). CDR3 length equals 16 residues. V was trimmed by 3 bases and J by 0 bases, leaving 12 bases between them. In DNA, the CDR3 is TGCAGTGCTAGCCCAGCAAAAAGCTCTGGGGCCAACGTCCTGACTTTC. Amino acids: CSASPAKSSGANVLTF.

This clonotype was seen many times. The chain joins TRBV29-1 to TRBJ2-7, with D uncertain. The germline CDR1 and CDR2 sequences are SQVTM and ANQGSEA. V lost 7 bases to trimming and J lost 6 bases, with 16 bases between them. This CDR3 has 12 residues. The CDR3 is CSAEVPGGEQYF. The CDR3 DNA sequence: TGCAGCGCCGAGGTTCCCGGCGGCGAGCAGTACTTC.

A note on this clonotype: Possible read error: a much larger clone is one base away. The chain has TRBV3-1 and TRBJ1-4; D is undetermined. V was cut by 2 bases and J by 7 bases, with 11 bases left in between. Germline assignment: CDR1 LGHDT and CDR2 YNNKEL (reference sequence). This CDR3 is 14 amino acids long. The CDR3 DNA is TGTGCCAGCAGCCAACCCCAGAGTCCTGAAAAACTGTTTTTT. Translation gives CASSQPQSPEKLFF.